This T cell receptor beta chain was captured by sequencing in a study of regulatory T cells in long-lasting Graves disease. Study overall: Newly diagnosed Graves' patients had taken antithyroid drugs under 3 months. Overall study results and limits: Researchers reported studying only peripheral blood, not thyroid tissue. Patients with persistent disease showed a bias toward TRBV28, TRBJ1-2 and TRBJ2-5.

With iRepertoire HTBI primers and Arm-PCR of CDR3 regions, TCR beta libraries were built. TCRdb re-derived calls from the multiplex PCR reads in MiXCR, one entry per CDR3 protein. The repertoire includes some 400,000 distinct CDR3 sequences, more than 13% of them detected once, and 16% sits in the top ten. Time point denoted: newly diagnosed GD, antithyroid drugs for less than 3 months. PBMCs provided the RNA from which the TCR library was made. This clonotype was detected many times. As yet, its antigen is unknown. The germline V gene encodes CDR1 MNHNS and CDR2 SASEGT. V shed 6 bases and J shed 6 bases, with 21 bases lying between them. This CDR3 is 16 amino acids long. The sample was also linked to a second study, of T cells in Graves' hyperthyroidism and ophthalmopathy.

This TCR was sampled from a woman in her twenties or thirties with Graves disease. This chain connects TRBV6-1 to TRBJ2-1; the D gene is possibly TRBD1 (5 bases). Sample: peripheral blood mononuclear cells (PBMCs), taken at new diagnosis, from a patient treated with antithyroid drugs. The CDR3 nucleotides read TGTGCCAGCAGGGGCGGACGGACCCAGGGTAGCAATGAGCAGTTCTTC. The encoded protein is CASRGGRTQGSNEQFF.